These 20 T cell receptor beta chains were all obtained from the same sample, sequenced in a study of blood T cell repertoires in COVID-19. Profiled with immunoSEQ multiplex PCR; TCRdb holds only in-frame clones, not every one. The sample yields around 99,000 clones, 60% to 85% seen once. The sequencing sample was made of peripheral blood. Receptor source: a human donor in a cohort sampled during active or convalescent COVID-19.

This clone was observed a handful of times. The CDR3 loop reads CASSAAGGIGELFF. CDR3 bases: TGTGCCAGCAGCGCCGCAGGGGGCATCGGGGAGCTGTTTTTT. This chain links TRBV9 with TRBJ2-2, with TRBD1 identical over 8 bases. Germline loops: CDR1 SGDLS, CDR2 YYNGEE. V was clipped by 3 bases and J by 7 bases; unmatched bases: 5. The length of the CDR3 is 14 residues.

J is TRBJ1-2 and V is TRBV19; 10 nucleotides agree with TRBD1. Trimming at V came to 3 bases and at J to 7 bases, leaving 8 bases not matched to a gene. CDR1 is LNHDA and CDR2 is SQIVND in the germline V gene (reference sequence). The CDR3 contains 15 residues. CDR3 nucleotide sequence: TGTGCCAGTAGTATCCGGGACAGGGGATTTAGTGGCTACACCTTC. This gives the protein CASSIRDRGFSGYTF.

About this clone itself: The sample has other DNA sequences that encode this CDR3 too. The gene calls are TRBV28 and TRBJ2-5; 10 bases map to TRBD2. J was trimmed by 4 bases and V by 2 bases; bases with no gene match: 4. CDR1 and CDR2 from the germline V gene are MDHEN and SYDVKM. This CDR3 contains 15 residues. The CDR3 DNA reads as TGTGCCAGCAGTTTAGGGCTAGCGGGAGCAGAGACCCAGTACTTC. Amino acids: CASSLGLAGAETQYF. Full variable domain (outside the CDR3, taken from reference TRBV28 and TRBJ2-5): DVKVTQSSRYLVKRTGEKVFLECVQDMDHENMFWYRQDPGLGLRLIYFSYDVKMKEKGDIPEGYSVSREKKERFSLILESASTNQTSMYLCASSLGLAGAETQYFGPGTRLLVL.

CDR3 sequence: CASSPWGENQPQHF. CDR3 sequence (DNA): TGTGCCAGCAGCCCGTGGGGGGAGAATCAGCCCCAGCATTTT. This chain connects TRBV27 to TRBJ1-5; the D gene is possibly TRBD1 (5 bases). This CDR3 contains 14 residues. Per germline, CDR1 MNHEY and CDR2 SMNVEV (reference sequence). Trimming stripped 6 bases from V and 4 bases from J, with 13 bases between.

This clone came up once. The DNA of the CDR3 is TGTGCCTGGAGTGCCGGGATCCAATCTGGAAACACCATATATTTT. Its translation is CAWSAGIQSGNTIYF. The chain combines TRBV30 with TRBJ1-3; D gene uncertain. From germline, CDR1 is GTSNPN and CDR2 SVGIG (reference sequence). V was pared by 1 base and J by 1 base, with 11 bases between. The CDR3 totals 15 residues.

V is TRBV5-4 and J is TRBJ1-6, with 8 bases aligning to TRBD1. Germline V gene lookup returns CDR1 SGHNT and CDR2 YYREEE (reference sequence). The V gene end was trimmed by 0 bases and the J gene end by 9 bases; junction bases not matched to a gene: 5. This CDR3 region has 15 residues. The DNA of the CDR3 is TGTGCCAGCAGCTTGGACAGGGGGGTGGTTTCACCCCTCCACTTT. Its protein is CASSLDRGVVSPLHF.

The V gene is TRBV25-1, the J gene TRBJ1-1; a possible D gene is TRBD1 (5 bases). Germline lookup yields CDR1 MGHDK and CDR2 SYGVNS. V was shortened by 6 bases and J by 4 bases, with 12 bases between the two germline ends. The CDR3 extends over 13 amino acids. The CDR3 bases are TGTGCCAGCAGCGTAGGGGAGGGCACTGAAGCTTTCTTT. This sequence encodes CASSVGEGTEAFF.

To note about this clone: Other nucleotide sequences in the sample specify the same CDR3. The CDR3 is CASSISRGPPYNEQFF. The CDR3 region has the DNA TGTGCCAGTAGTATTTCGCGGGGGCCCCCCTACAATGAGCAGTTCTTC. The chain is built from TRBV19 and TRBJ2-1; TRBD2 might be the D (7 bases). CDR1 and CDR2 from the germline V gene are LNHDA and SQIVND (reference sequence). The V end was cut by 3 bases, the J end by 2 bases, with 14 bases between. The CDR3 contains 16 residues.

V is TRBV5-1 and J is TRBJ2-3, with 7 positions matching TRBD1. Germline CDR1 reads SGHRS; CDR2 reads YFSETQ. The J segment lost 1 base and the V segment lost 5 bases, leaving 4 bases of the junction unmatched. The CDR3 contains 14 residues. CDR3 in DNA: TGCGCCAGCAGTTCCGACAGGGGCACAGATACGCAGTATTTT. Translation gives CASSSDRGTDTQYF.

This chain uses TRBV28 with TRBJ2-3; 9 bases line up with TRBD2. CDR1 and CDR2 from the germline V gene are MDHEN and SYDVKM. This CDR3 comprises 18 residues. V lost 4 bases and J lost 2; bases outside the gene matches: 13. CDR3 coding DNA: TGTGCCAGCAGTTATGGTTGGGGGCGGGAGGGCCTCACAGATACGCAGTATTTT. The encoded protein is CASSYGWGREGLTDTQYF.

This chain uses TRBV7-3 with TRBJ2-6; perhaps TRBD1 as D (6 bases). V gave up 0 bases and J gave up 4 bases, with 10 bases separating them. The CDR3 consists of 16 residues. Looked up from germline, CDR1 is SGHTA and CDR2 is FQGTGA. The CDR3 sequence is CASSLTQGSGANVLTF. In DNA, the CDR3 is TGTGCCAGCAGCTTAACTCAGGGGTCGGGGGCCAACGTCCTGACTTTC.

The rearrangement links TRBV12-5 to TRBJ2-3; tentatively, D is TRBD1 (6 bases). The CDR3 is 16 amino acids. The germline CDR1 and CDR2 sequences are LGHNT and FRNRAP. Trimming stripped 0 bases from V and 3 bases from J, with 13 bases between. CDR3 in DNA: TGTGCTAGTGGTTTGGTACCCAGGGGTCAGACAGATACGCAGTATTTT. Amino acid sequence: CASGLVPRGQTDTQYF.

In this sample, this clone turned up a few times. The chain uses TRBV6-2 or TRBV6-3 and TRBJ1-4, with no clear D. CDR3 length equals 14 residues. Per the germline V gene, CDR1 is MNHEY and CDR2 is SVGEGT. Trimming stripped 5 bases from V and 8 bases from J, with 15 bases between. This chain's CDR3 is CASSRTGVSEKLFF. CDR3 coding DNA: TGTGCCAGCAGTCGGACCGGGGTGTCGGAAAAACTGTTTTTT.

V and J are TRBV24-1 and TRBJ1-1, with 7 bases lining up with TRBD1. Germline-derived CDR1 and CDR2 are KGHDR and SFDVKD. CDR3 size: 13 residues. V lost 6 bases to trimming and J lost 8 bases; unmatched junction nucleotides: 8. The CDR3, as DNA: TGTGCCACCAGTCGACAGGGTGATATGGAAGCTTTCTTT. Translation: CATSRQGDMEAFF.

V usage is TRBV27 and J usage is TRBJ1-5, with 8 bases fitting TRBD1. The CDR3 is made up of 17 amino acids. After removal of 5 bases from V and 0 bases from J, the junction contained 9 bases not matched to a gene. The germline V gene encodes CDR1 MNHEY and CDR2 SMNVEV (reference sequence). The CDR3 loop is CASSPSWTGNSNQPQHF. DNA of the CDR3: TGTGCCAGCAGTCCCTCCTGGACAGGGAATAGCAATCAGCCCCAGCATTTT.

V gene TRBV28 combines with J gene TRBJ2-7, with 12 bases identical to TRBD2. The germline CDR1 and CDR2 sequences are MDHEN and SYDVKM. This CDR3 is built from 16 residues. V shed 6 bases and J 2 bases; nucleotides not matched to a gene: 8. CDR3 sequence reads: CASRTTSGSAPYEQYF. CDR3 sequence (DNA): TGTGCCAGCAGGACGACTAGCGGGAGTGCCCCCTACGAGCAGTACTTC.

The chain combines TRBV20-1 with TRBJ2-1, with D maybe TRBD2 (5 bases). The germline gives CDR1 DFQATT, CDR2 SNEGSKA (reference sequence). The CDR3 has 14 residues. V was pared by 3 bases and J by 2 bases, with 11 bases between. The CDR3 bases are TGCAGTGCTAGTACGGGGATCCCCTACAATGAGCAGTTCTTC. Its translation is CSASTGIPYNEQFF.

This chain links TRBV7-8 with TRBJ2-7, with 7 bases matching TRBD2. From germline, CDR1 is SGHVS and CDR2 FQNEAQ. With V trimmed by 0 bases and J by 0 bases, 8 bases remained unmatched. This CDR3 has 17 residues. The CDR3 reads CASSLASGGGSSYEQYF. In nucleotides, the CDR3 is TGTGCCAGCAGCTTAGCTAGCGGCGGGGGAAGCTCCTACGAGCAGTACTTC.

V is TRBV29-1 and J is TRBJ1-2, with D hard to call. Trimming took off 0 bases at V and 2 bases at J, with 13 bases between the two ends. Germline V lookup: CDR1 SQVTM, CDR2 ANQGSEA. CDR3 size: 15 residues. The CDR3 DNA follows: TGCAGCGTTGAAGATTCGGTAGCCACCAACTATGGCTACACCTTC. Protein: CSVEDSVATNYGYTF.

This sequence joins TRBV28 and TRBJ2-1, with 11 bases matching TRBD2. The length of the CDR3 is 20 residues. From germline, CDR1 is MDHEN and CDR2 SYDVKM. V was pared by 3 bases and J by 4 bases, with 17 bases of the junction left unmatched. In DNA form, the CDR3 reads TGTGCCAGCAGTTTGCGTGGGGGACTAGCGGCCCAAAGGGTATACAATGAGCAGTTCTTC. Translated, it gives CASSLRGGLAAQRVYNEQFF.